Sequencing of this T cell receptor beta chain was carried out in a study of OX40 agonist ivuxolimab in advanced cancers. Germline values: CDR1 SGHDT, CDR2 YYEEEE. The CDR3 covers 14 residues. V was cut by 4 bases and J by 1 base, with 11 bases left in between. The data were produced by immunoSEQ multiplex PCR, yet TCRdb's version contains in-frame clones alone and is incomplete. The sample lists 75,000 to 100,000 clones, approximately 88% seen once, with about 2.7% in the top ten. This TCR was recovered from an adult with an advanced solid tumor such as melanoma, head and neck, liver or kidney cancer. Sequences were derived from CD4+ or CD8+ T cells sorted from blood, sampled in a trial of the OX40 agonist ivuxolimab. The chain employs TRBV5-6 and TRBJ1-1; D is ambiguous. For the CDR3, the DNA is TGTGCCAGCAGCCACACAGATAGGAACACTGAAGCTTTCTTT. Its protein product is CASSHTDRNTEAFF. Complete variable domain (other parts from reference TRBV5-6 and TRBJ1-1): DAGVTQSPTHLIKTRGQQVTLRCSPKSGHDTVSWYQQALGQGPQFIFQYYEEEERQRGNFPDRFSGHQFPNYSSELNVNALLLGDSALYLCASSHTDRNTEAFFGQGTRLTVV.